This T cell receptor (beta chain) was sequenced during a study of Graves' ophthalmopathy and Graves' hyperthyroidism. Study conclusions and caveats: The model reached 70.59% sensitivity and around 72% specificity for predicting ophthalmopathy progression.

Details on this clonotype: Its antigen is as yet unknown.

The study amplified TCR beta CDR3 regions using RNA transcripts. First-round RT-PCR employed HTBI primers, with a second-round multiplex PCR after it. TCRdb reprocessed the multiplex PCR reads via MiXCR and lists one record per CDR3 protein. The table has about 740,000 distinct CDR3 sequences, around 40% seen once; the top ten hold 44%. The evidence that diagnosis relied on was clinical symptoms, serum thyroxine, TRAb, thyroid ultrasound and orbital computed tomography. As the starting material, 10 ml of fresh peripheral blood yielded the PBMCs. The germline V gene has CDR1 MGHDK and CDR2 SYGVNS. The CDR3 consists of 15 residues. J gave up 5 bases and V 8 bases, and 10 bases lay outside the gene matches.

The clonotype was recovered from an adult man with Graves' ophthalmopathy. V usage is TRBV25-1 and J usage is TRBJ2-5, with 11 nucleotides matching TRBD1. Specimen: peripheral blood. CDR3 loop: CASWGTGGLSETQYF. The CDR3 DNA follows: TGTGCCAGCTGGGGGACAGGGGGATTATCTGAGACCCAGTACTTC.